Each of the 19 T cell receptor beta chains below was sequenced from the same sample in a study of cytomegalovirus exposure and HLA in healthy donors. Primers included in the PCR were 60 Vbeta and 13 Jbeta primers. Produced via immunoSEQ multiplex PCR; TCRdb's table is partial and in-frame only. This table holds 100,000 to 150,000 clones, 80% to 85% found once. The material sequenced was PBMCs. The receptors were sampled from a woman aged 35 to 49 in good health and CMV-seronegative.

The V and J genes are TRBV7-8 and TRBJ1-4; D perhaps matches TRBD1 (5 bases). V was trimmed by 5 bases and J by 8 bases, leaving 12 bases between them. Germline loops: CDR1 SGHVS, CDR2 FQNEAQ. The CDR3 is 13 residues long. In DNA, the CDR3 is TGTGCCAGCAGCCCGGTCGGGGGGGAAAAACTGTTTTTT. It is translated as CASSPVGGEKLFF.

The chain joins TRBV19 to TRBJ2-1; 9 bases are shared with TRBD2. J lost 7 bases, V lost 3 bases, and 7 bases had no gene match. CDR3 length equals 15 residues. The germline CDR1 and CDR2 sequences are LNHDA and SQIVND (reference sequence). The CDR3 region has the DNA TGTGCCAGTAGTATGAGCGGGGGGCGTTTGAATGAGCAGTTCTTC. Translating it yields CASSMSGGRLNEQFF. Looking up the rest from reference TRBV19 and TRBJ2-1 gives the full variable domain: DGGITQSPKYLFRKEGQNVTLSCEQNLNHDAMYWYRQDPGQGLRLIYYSQIVNDFQKGDIAEGYSVSREKKESFPLTVTSAQKNPTAFYLCASSMSGGRLNEQFFGPGTRLTVL.

This CDR3 reads CASRAHSNQPQHF. The CDR3 DNA sequence: TGTGCCAGCAGGGCCCATAGCAATCAGCCCCAGCATTTT. The gene calls are TRBV27 and TRBJ1-5; no clear D gene. Germline V CDR1 and CDR2: MNHEY, SMNVEV (reference sequence). The CDR3 loop spans 13 amino acids. The V gene lost 6 bases and the J gene lost 0 bases, with 6 bases spanning the gap.

The V gene is TRBV5-1, the J gene TRBJ2-7; D is possibly TRBD1 (6 bases). Germline CDR1 is SGHRS and CDR2 is YFSETQ. The length of the CDR3 is 16 residues. V lost 1 base and J 4 bases, leaving 18 bases between the germline ends. CDR3 in amino acids: CASSLPSTGFNYEQYF. The CDR3 DNA sequence: TGCGCCAGCAGCTTGCCTTCTACAGGGTTCAATTACGAGCAGTACTTC.

In this sample, this clone turned up a few times. The V gene is TRBV5-6, the J gene TRBJ1-1, with D perhaps matching TRBD1 (5 bases). V was pared by 8 bases and J by 3 bases, with 23 bases between. The CDR3 length is 16 residues. Germline V CDR1 and CDR2: SGHDT, YYEEEE. The CDR3 spells CASDVTQYGGHTEAFF. CDR3 nucleotides: TGTGCCAGTGACGTGACCCAATACGGGGGTCACACTGAAGCTTTCTTT.

V and J are TRBV7-9 and TRBJ2-7; 11 positions agree with TRBD2. After removal of 0 bases from V and 0 bases from J, the junction contained 7 bases not matched to a gene. This CDR3 region has 18 residues. CDR1 is SEHNR and CDR2 is FQNEAQ in the germline V gene (reference sequence). The CDR3 sequence: CASSLASGRAESSYEQYF. CDR3 in DNA: TGTGCCAGCAGCTTAGCTAGCGGGAGGGCCGAGTCCTCCTACGAGCAGTACTTC.

This chain links TRBV5-1 with TRBJ2-3, with TRBD1 matching 8 bases. V shed 5 bases, J shed 0 bases, and the junction held 8 bases outside the gene matches. Germline V gives CDR1 SGHRS, CDR2 YFSETQ. This CDR3 contains 16 residues. In DNA form, the CDR3 reads TGCGCCAGCAGTCTACAGGGGGTCGCTAGCACAGATACGCAGTATTTT. As protein: CASSLQGVASTDTQYF.

As regards this clone: An end of the junction does not agree with germline; a read error may underlie this. This chain connects TRBV7-9 to TRBJ1-5; 7 bases map to TRBD1. This CDR3 is built from 16 residues. Germline CDR1 reads SEHNR; CDR2 reads FQNEAQ (reference sequence). CDR3 protein: CSSSFHSSTGVQPQHF. The DNA for the CDR3 is TGTTCCAGCAGCTTTCATAGTTCAACAGGGGTACAGCCCCAGCATTTT.

The chain couples TRBV1 to TRBJ2-7; the table's D call TRBD2 went unverified against the DNA. TRBV1 constitutes a pseudogene. This CDR3 has 18 residues. The CDR3, as DNA: TGCACCAGCAGCCAAGTTCGACTAGCGGGAGGCCTCGCGTACGAGCAGTACTTC. Translation: CTSSQVRLAGGLAYEQYF.

This CDR3 is CASSSEDREGNQPQHF. The CDR3 DNA sequence: TGTGCCAGCAGCTCAGAGGACAGGGAAGGCAATCAGCCCCAGCATTTT. This chain joins TRBV28 and TRBJ1-5, with 8 positions matching TRBD1. V shed 6 bases and J 2 bases; nucleotides not matched to a gene: 9. Germline V gene data show CDR1 as MDHEN and CDR2 as SYDVKM. The length of the CDR3 is 16 residues.

The chain uses TRBV28 and TRBJ1-2; TRBD1 agrees at 7 bases. Unmatched junction bases numbered 9, after V lost 6 bases and J lost 8 bases. Germline V gene lookup returns CDR1 MDHEN and CDR2 SYDVKM. This CDR3 region has 13 residues. In DNA form, the CDR3 reads TGTGCCAGCAGGACGGGACAGATCGAGGGCTACACCTTC. Its translation is CASRTGQIEGYTF.

This clone occurred a few times. The rearrangement joins TRBV2 to TRBJ2-7; tentative D call: TRBD2 (5 bases). The CDR3 spans 14 residues. V was clipped by 1 base and J by 2 bases, with 9 bases between them. Germline V gene lookup returns CDR1 SNHLY and CDR2 FYNNEI. CDR3: CASSEEASPYEQYF. The CDR3 DNA follows: TGTGCCAGCAGTGAAGAGGCTAGCCCCTACGAGCAGTACTTC.

The chain has TRBV7-8 and TRBJ2-6, with no clear D. CDR3 length: 15 amino acids. The V and J ends lost 5 bases and 0 bases respectively, with 8 bases between them. Germline lookup yields CDR1 SGHVS and CDR2 FQNEAQ. CDR3 DNA sequence: TGTGCCAGCAGCCATTACTACTCTGGGGCCAACGTCCTGACTTTC. Translating gives CASSHYYSGANVLTF.

The V call is TRBV6-4, the J call TRBJ2-1, with D perhaps matching TRBD2 (6 bases). The CDR3 spans 15 residues. CDR1 and CDR2 (germline): MRHNA, SNTAGT. Between the trimmed V and J ends, which lost 6 bases and 0 bases, there was a span of 12 bases. The CDR3 sequence is CASRKLADSYNEQFF. In DNA form, the CDR3 reads TGTGCCAGCAGGAAACTAGCAGACTCCTACAATGAGCAGTTCTTC.

The rearrangement links TRBV5-4 to TRBJ1-2; a weak D match, TRBD1 (5 bases). Trimming cost V 2 bases and J 8 bases, with 13 bases left between them. The CDR3 is made up of 13 amino acids. CDR1 SGHNT and CDR2 YYREEE come from the germline V gene (reference sequence). In DNA, the CDR3 is TGTGCCAGCAGCTTCCGGGGGATTGACGGCTACACCTTC. This encodes CASSFRGIDGYTF.

This clone was found a few times. The gene calls are TRBV7-9 and TRBJ2-7, with D perhaps TRBD2 (6 bases). V was clipped by 1 base and J by 1 base, with 8 bases between them. This CDR3 has 14 residues. CDR1 SEHNR and CDR2 FQNEAQ come from the germline V gene (reference sequence). The DNA for the CDR3 is TGTGCCAGCAGCTTAGGGGCGGGGTCCTACGAGCAGTACTTC. Translating it yields CASSLGAGSYEQYF.

This clone was picked up one time. This chain connects TRBV4-1 to TRBJ1-1; D gene ambiguous. This CDR3 comprises 15 residues. V lost 2 bases and J 11 bases, leaving 21 bases between the germline ends. Germline V gene data show CDR1 as MGHRA and CDR2 as YSYEKL. The CDR3 DNA follows: TGCGCCAGCAGCCAAATGGGAGGGAGTGACGCGGTGGCTTTCTTT. Translating it yields CASSQMGGSDAVAFF.

The V call is TRBV15, the J call TRBJ2-5; the match to TRBD2 covers 8 bases. The CDR3 consists of 15 residues. CDR1 and CDR2 (germline): LNHNV, YYDKDF (reference sequence). V was pared by 5 bases and J by 2 bases, with 7 bases of the junction left unmatched. The CDR3 region is CATSPGAGGQETQYF. CDR3 bases: TGTGCCACCAGCCCCGGCGCGGGGGGACAAGAGACCCAGTACTTC. The full variable domain, in which reference TRBV15 and TRBJ2-5 provide the parts outside the CDR3, is DAMVIQNPRYQVTQFGKPVTLSCSQTLNHNVMYWYQQKSSQAPKLLFHYYDKDFNNEADTPDNFQSRRPNTSFCFLDIRSPGLGDTAMYLCATSPGAGGQETQYFGPGTRLLVL.

The chain joins TRBV16 to TRBJ1-4; 10 nucleotides align to TRBD1. From germline, CDR1 is KGHSY and CDR2 FQNENV. The CDR3 length is 15 residues. With V trimmed by 3 bases and J by 8 bases, 6 bases remained unmatched. The CDR3 region has the DNA TGTGCCAGCAGCCACAGGGACAGGGGAGACGAAAAACTGTTTTTT. Its protein is CASSHRDRGDEKLFF.